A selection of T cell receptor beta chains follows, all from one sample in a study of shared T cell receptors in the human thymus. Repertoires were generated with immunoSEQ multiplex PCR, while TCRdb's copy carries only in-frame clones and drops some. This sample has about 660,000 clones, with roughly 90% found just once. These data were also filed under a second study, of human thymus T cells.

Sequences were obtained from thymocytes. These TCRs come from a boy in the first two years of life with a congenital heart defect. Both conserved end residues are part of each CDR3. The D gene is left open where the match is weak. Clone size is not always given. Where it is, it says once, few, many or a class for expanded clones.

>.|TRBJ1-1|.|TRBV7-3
TGTGCCAGCAGCTTAGTCCCAGGGCGGGAGACTGAAGCTTTCTTT
CASSLVPGRETEAFF
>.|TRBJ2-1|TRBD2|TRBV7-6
TGTGCCAGCAGCCCTGGGACTAGCGGGAGGACGATTGAGCAGTTCTTC
CASSPGTSGRTIEQFF
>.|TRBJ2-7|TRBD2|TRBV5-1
TGCGCCAGCAGCTTGGGGGCTCTAGCGGGGGTAACCTACGAGCAGTACTTC
CASSLGALAGVTYEQYF
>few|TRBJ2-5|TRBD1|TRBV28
TGTGCCAGCACGAGGGCACCGCGGACAGGGCAAGAGACCCAGTACTTC
CASTRAPRTGQETQYF
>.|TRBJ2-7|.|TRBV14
TGTGCCAGCAGCCAATTACCCCGGTGGGCGTCCTACGAGCAGTACTTC
CASSQLPRWASYEQYF
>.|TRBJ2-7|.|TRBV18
TGTGCCAGCTCACCAACAGGTCGGCCCCTCTCCTACGAGCAGTACTTC
CASSPTGRPLSYEQYF
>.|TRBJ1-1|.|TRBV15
TGTGCCACCAGCAAAGCTAGAGCAGGGGACACTGAAGCTTTCTTT
CATSKARAGDTEAFF
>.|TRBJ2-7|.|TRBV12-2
TGTGCAAGTCGCTTAGCGGGGGGGACTAGCGGGTGGGACGAGCAGTACTTC
CASRLAGGTSGWDEQYF
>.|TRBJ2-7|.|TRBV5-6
TGTGCCAGCAGCTTGGTCTACGAGCAGTACTTC
CASSLVYEQYF
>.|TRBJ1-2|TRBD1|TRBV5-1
TGCGCCAGCAGCCAAGGACAGGGAGGGCCGGTTCGCTATGGCTACACCTTC
CASSQGQGGPVRYGYTF
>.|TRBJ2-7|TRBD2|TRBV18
TGTGCCAGCGCGAGGACTAGCGGGCGATACTACGAGCAGTACTTC
CASARTSGRYYEQYF
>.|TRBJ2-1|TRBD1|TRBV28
TGTGCCAGCAGTTTATGGTCCCTCGGGACAGGGAACAATGAGCAGTTCTTC
CASSLWSLGTGNNEQFF
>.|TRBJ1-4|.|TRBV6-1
TGTGCCAGCAGTCACACGTCACCATATGAAAAACTGTTTTTT
CASSHTSPYEKLFF
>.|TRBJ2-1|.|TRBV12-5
TGTGCTAGTGGTTCAACCCCAGGGGGGCATGAGCAGTTCTTC
CASGSTPGGHEQFF
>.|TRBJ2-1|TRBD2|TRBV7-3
TGTGCCAGCGCACAGGGGAGTCTAGCTAGCGGGAGGGGGAGTGATGAGCAGTTCTTC
CASAQGSLASGRGSDEQFF
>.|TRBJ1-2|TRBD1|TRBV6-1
TGTGCCAGCAGGGACAGGGCCTATGGCTACACCTTC
CASRDRAYGYTF
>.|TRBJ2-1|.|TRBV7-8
TGTGCCAGCAGCCCTTCGTGGGCACACTATGAGCAGTTCTTC
CASSPSWAHYEQFF
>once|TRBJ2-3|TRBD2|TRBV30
TGTGCCTGGATTGAGCGGGAGGGCGGCACAGATACGCAGTATTTT
CAWIEREGGTDTQYF
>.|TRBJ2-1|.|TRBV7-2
TGTGCCAGCAGCCCCAGCGGGCAGCATCCTTACAATGAGCAGTTCTTC
CASSPSGQHPYNEQFF
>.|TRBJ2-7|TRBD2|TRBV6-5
TGTGCCAGCCAGGGAGCGGGAGGAACCGAGCAGTACTTC
CASQGAGGTEQYF
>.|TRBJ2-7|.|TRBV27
TGTGCCAGCAGTTTATTAGGAGGATACGAGCAGTACTTC
CASSLLGGYEQYF
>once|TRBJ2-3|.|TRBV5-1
TGCGCCAGCAGCTTGGTGTGTCAGACCCCGGGGGGCACAGATACGCAGTATTTT
CASSLVCQTPGGTDTQYF
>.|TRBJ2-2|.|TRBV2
TGTGCCAGCAGTCCTGGACTTCGCCCCGGGGAGCTGTTTTTT
CASSPGLRPGELFF
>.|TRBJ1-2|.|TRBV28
TGTGCCAGCGCCTCGGGGGGGTCGGACTATGGCTACACCTTC
CASASGGSDYGYTF
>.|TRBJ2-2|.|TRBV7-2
TGTGCCAGCAGCCAAATTTTAACCACACTAGAGTGGGGCGGGGAGCTGTTTTTT
CASSQILTTLEWGGELFF
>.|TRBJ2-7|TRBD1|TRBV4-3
TGCGCCAGCAGCCTCACTTACGGGACAGCCTACGAGCAGTACTTC
CASSLTYGTAYEQYF
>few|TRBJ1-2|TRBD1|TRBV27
TGTGCCAGCAGTTTAAGAGGGACAGGGCACTATGGCTACACCTTC
CASSLRGTGHYGYTF
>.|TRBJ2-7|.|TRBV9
TGTGCCAGCAGCGTAGGGGAGGGGGTAGGGACCTACGAGCAGTACTTC
CASSVGEGVGTYEQYF
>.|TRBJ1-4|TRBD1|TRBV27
TGTGCCAGCAGCGTAGGGGGCGAAAATGAAAAACTGTTTTTT
CASSVGGENEKLFF
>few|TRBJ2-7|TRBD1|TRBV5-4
TGTGCCAGCAGCCGCGGACAGGTGGAATCCTACGAGCAGTACTTC
CASSRGQVESYEQYF
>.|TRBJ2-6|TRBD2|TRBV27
TGTGCCAGCAGACCGGGACTAGCGGGAGGGCCCCTCTCTGGGGCCAACGTCCTGACTTTC
CASRPGLAGGPLSGANVLTF
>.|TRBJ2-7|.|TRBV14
TGTGCCAGCAGCCAAGCAGGGGCCCAAACAAAATCCTACGAGCAGTACTTC
CASSQAGAQTKSYEQYF
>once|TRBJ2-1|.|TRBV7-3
TGTGCCAGCAGCTTATCCCCACGCGGGTCCGAGCAGTTCTTC
CASSLSPRGSEQFF
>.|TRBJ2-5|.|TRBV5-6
TGTGCCAGCAGCTTGGCTCGGGGGGAGACCCAGTACTTC
CASSLARGETQYF
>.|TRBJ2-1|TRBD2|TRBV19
TGTGCCAGTAGTATTTTCGGGCTGGTAGCGGGTCGGAATTGCTCCTACAATGAGCAGTTCTTC
CASSIFGLVAGRNCSYNEQFF
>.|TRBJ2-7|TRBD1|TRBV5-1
TGCGCCAGCAGCTTGTGGTTTGGGACAGGGGGCCTGGGGCAGTACTTC
CASSLWFGTGGLGQYF
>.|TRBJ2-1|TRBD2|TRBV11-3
TGTGCCAGCAGCCACGGTACTAGCGCGTACAATGAGCAGTTCTTC
CASSHGTSAYNEQFF
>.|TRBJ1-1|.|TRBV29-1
TGCAGCGTTGAAACAGGGTCTGAAGCTTTCTTT
CSVETGSEAFF